Included here is one T cell receptor (beta chain) sequence, with context. What it recognizes is unknown. This sample was taken from a study of molecular identifiers for immune sequencing clone quantification. The length of the CDR3 is 16 residues. Germline CDR1 SGHDT, CDR2 YYEEEE. Germline trimming cut 7 bases from V and 4 bases from J; bases unmatched to any gene: 16. Previously described methods and listed TCR primers were employed for the bulk TCR libraries. TCRdb itself ran the PCR reads through MiXCR, one entry per CDR3 protein. The sample contains nearly 650,000 distinct CDR3 sequences, over 25% of which appear only once. The study's findings and limits: Effector cells kept over 97% of their molecules in clones above 20 RNA copies, while naive cells kept under 1% there.

The CD8+CD4-CCR7+CD45RA+ phenotype defined the sorted naive CD8 T cells. This sequence originates from a human donor in good health. Some libraries in this study had Jurkat cell RNA spiked in. Sample: naive CD8+ T cells from blood, with Jurkat cell RNA spiked in. This sample's subset: FACS-sorted CD8+CD4-CCR7+CD45RA+ naive T cells. The chain links TRBV5-6 to TRBJ1-1; 7 positions agree with TRBD1. CDR3 sequence: CASGPGGGRFFTEAFF. The CDR3, as DNA: TGTGCCAGCGGACCAGGGGGAGGTAGGTTTTTCACTGAAGCTTTCTTT.